This T cell receptor beta chain was sequenced during a study of PD-1 blockade in mismatch repair-deficient tumors (dated by TCRdb to between 2016 and 2019). Study-wide context: Between late 2013 and September 2016, more than 75 consecutive patients with around twelve mismatch repair-deficient cancer types, all previously treated and progressing, were enrolled in the trial. Tumor-associated T cell clones were tracked in the peripheral blood of patients responding to PD-1 blockade by deep sequencing of TCR CDR3 regions.

The library was obtained by the immunoSEQ multiplex PCR assay. Imported from immuneACCESS, the table was reduced by TCRdb to in-frame sequences with V and J called. These copies leave out some clones; in studies compared against another copy, an unresolved V gene accounts for under half, and the cause of the remainder is not known. For this sample the table gives under 50,000 clones, of which approximately 80% were detected only once. 3% to 4% of the sample is in the top ten clones. The sample's time point, from its label and the paper: peripheral blood before pembrolizumab. For each enrolled patient, mismatch repair deficiency was established using either polymerase chain reaction or immunohistochemistry. A few patients who responded to pembrolizumab therapy underwent TCR sequencing. In the phase II trial, pembrolizumab PD-1 blockade was tested prospectively in advanced mismatch repair-deficient cancers, no matter which tissue of origin the cancers came from. Peripheral blood T cell samples were gathered serially, both before PD-1 blockade started and at multiple time points afterward. Blood sampling times were expressed in weeks after the first pembrolizumab dose.

What the work shows at the level of the full study, not this receptor alone: Tumor-resident clones, often undetectable in blood before treatment, expanded rapidly after pembrolizumab and then contracted, generally before radiologic responses.

The CDR3 starts with the cysteine, ends with the phenylalanine, and has 13 residues. The retained sequence is limited to the CDR3, 39 bases, with the frame set at the first base. The germline V gene encodes CDR1 MNHNY and CDR2 SVGAGI (reference sequence). V is cut by 4 bases and J by 5 bases, and the space between the germline ends is 8 bases. Concerning this clone itself: Which antigen it targets is not known. The input lacks base qualities; no much larger clone sits a single base away.

The sequence came from an adult with mismatch repair-deficient cancer. This chain is built from TRBV6-6 and TRBJ2-2; no D gene call is confident. The material sequenced was PBMCs, taken before pembrolizumab treatment. The nucleotide sequence reads as follows: TGTGCCAGCAGTTCAGAGTGGACCGGGGAGCTGTTTTTT. Its coded protein is CASSSEWTGELFF.